A selection of T cell receptor beta chains follows, all from one sample in a study of identical twins. A single record per CDR3 protein comes from TCRdb applying MiXCR to the 5' RACE reads. Of about 190,000 distinct CDR3 sequences listed, 15% to 20% were seen once; the top ten hold around two fifths. The data also belong to a second study, concerning T cells expressing NK-cell markers.

Source material: CD8+ T cells sorted from blood. Receptors were obtained from a woman under 30 in good health. The CDR3 runs from the conserved cysteine through the conserved F or W. A D gene is named only where the DNA matches it firmly. Size is omitted from some rows. Given values are once, few, many or a class for expanded clones.

DNA: TGTGCCAGCAGCCCCGGGACCCAAGAGACCCAGTACTTC
CDR3: CASSPGTQETQYF
J: TRBJ2-5
size: NA
V: TRBV3-1
D: NA

DNA: TGTGCCAGCAGCCGGACTAGCGGGACGTGGAGGGAGACCCAGTACTTC
CDR3: CASSRTSGTWRETQYF
J: TRBJ2-5
size: NA
V: TRBV7-6
D: TRBD2

DNA: TGTGCCAGCAGTTTCACCCAGGGCTACGAGCAGTACTTC
CDR3: CASSFTQGYEQYF
J: TRBJ2-7
size: NA
V: TRBV27
D: NA

DNA: TGTGCCAGCAGGGGGACAGGGGGGCCGACGCGAAATGAGCAGTTCTTC
CDR3: CASRGTGGPTRNEQFF
J: TRBJ2-1
size: NA
V: TRBV12-3/TRBV12-4
D: TRBD1

DNA: TGTGCCAGCAGCTTCAGGAGGAATCAGCCCCAGCATTTT
CDR3: CASSFRRNQPQHF
J: TRBJ1-5
size: NA
V: TRBV7-6
D: NA

DNA: TGCAGTGCTAGGGACCACACTTGGAACATTCAGTACTTC
CDR3: CSARDHTWNIQYF
J: TRBJ2-4
size: few
V: TRBV20-1
D: NA

DNA: TGCGCCAGCAGTCGGGTTAGCAATGAGCAGTTCTTC
CDR3: CASSRVSNEQFF
J: TRBJ2-1
size: few
V: TRBV5-1
D: NA

DNA: TGTGCCAGCAGCACTACCCTGGATGACAACAGGGACACAGATACGCAGTATTTT
CDR3: CASSTTLDDNRDTDTQYF
J: TRBJ2-3
size: NA
V: TRBV5-5
D: NA

DNA: TGTGCCACCAGACTAGCGGACCTCACAGATACGCAGTATTTT
CDR3: CATRLADLTDTQYF
J: TRBJ2-3
size: few
V: TRBV10-3
D: TRBD2

DNA: TGTGCCAGCAGCTCAATCCGGGGCGCCGAGCTGTTTTTT
CDR3: CASSSIRGAELFF
J: TRBJ2-2
size: few
V: TRBV9
D: NA

DNA: TGCGCCAGCAGCGTCGACAGTAATGAAAAACTGTTTTTT
CDR3: CASSVDSNEKLFF
J: TRBJ1-4
size: NA
V: TRBV5-1
D: NA

DNA: TGTGCCAGCAGCGGCCTAGCGGGGGCCCGCGGGGGTGAGCAGTTCTTC
CDR3: CASSGLAGARGGEQFF
J: TRBJ2-1
size: NA
V: TRBV3-1
D: TRBD2

DNA: TGTGCCAGCAGCTTGGGGGGCTCTAATGAAAAACTGTTTTTT
CDR3: CASSLGGSNEKLFF
J: TRBJ1-4
size: NA
V: TRBV5-5
D: NA

DNA: TGTGCCAGCACCTGGGGACAGGGTTACACCGGGGAGCTGTTTTTT
CDR3: CASTWGQGYTGELFF
J: TRBJ2-2
size: NA
V: TRBV2
D: TRBD1

DNA: TGCGCCAGCAGCCATGGGGTGAACACTGAAGCTTTCTTT
CDR3: CASSHGVNTEAFF
J: TRBJ1-1
size: NA
V: TRBV4-1
D: NA

DNA: TGCGCCAGCAGCCCCCGGACAGTCACGACCTACGAGCAGTACTTC
CDR3: CASSPRTVTTYEQYF
J: TRBJ2-7
size: NA
V: TRBV5-1
D: NA

DNA: TGTGCCAGCAGTGAACTAGCGGGGTACAATGAGCAGTTCTTC
CDR3: CASSELAGYNEQFF
J: TRBJ2-1
size: many
V: TRBV6-1
D: TRBD2

DNA: TGCAGTGCTAGCCCGGCGGGATACGGCGATGAGCAGTTCTTC
CDR3: CSASPAGYGDEQFF
J: TRBJ2-1
size: few
V: TRBV20-1
D: NA

DNA: TGTGCCAGCCCGGGAGAACCCTACGAGCAGTACTTC
CDR3: CASPGEPYEQYF
J: TRBJ2-7
size: NA
V: TRBV6-4
D: NA

DNA: TGTGCCAGCAGCCGTACTAGCGACTCCTACAATGAGCAGTTCTTC
CDR3: CASSRTSDSYNEQFF
J: TRBJ2-1
size: NA
V: TRBV12-3/TRBV12-4
D: TRBD2

DNA: TGCAGCGGTGCCGGGGACAGGGGAAGGGGGACAGATACGCAGTATTTT
CDR3: CSGAGDRGRGTDTQYF
J: TRBJ2-3
size: few
V: TRBV29-1
D: TRBD1

DNA: TGCAGTGCCCTGGGGGCGGGAACTCGCTCTGGGGCCAACGTCCTGACTTTC
CDR3: CSALGAGTRSGANVLTF
J: TRBJ2-6
size: few
V: TRBV20-1
D: NA

DNA: TGTGCCAGCAGCTTAGGCCCTAGCGGGGCGTCCTACAATGAGCAGTTCTTC
CDR3: CASSLGPSGASYNEQFF
J: TRBJ2-1
size: NA
V: TRBV7-9
D: TRBD2

DNA: TGTGCCAGCAAGTTAAGGGACCGAAACACTGAAGCTTTCTTT
CDR3: CASKLRDRNTEAFF
J: TRBJ1-1
size: few
V: TRBV5-5
D: NA

DNA: TGTGCCAGCAGCGAAGGGACAGGGGCTATTAATGAGCAGTTCTTC
CDR3: CASSEGTGAINEQFF
J: TRBJ2-1
size: NA
V: TRBV5-6
D: TRBD1

DNA: TGCGCCAGCAGCTCTCGGACGGCCATGGGGACTGAAGCTTTCTTT
CDR3: CASSSRTAMGTEAFF
J: TRBJ1-1
size: few
V: TRBV5-1
D: NA

DNA: TGTGCCAGCAGGGGCAGACTAGCGGATCACTTGGGGCGCAATGAGCAGTTCTTC
CDR3: CASRGRLADHLGRNEQFF
J: TRBJ2-1
size: NA
V: TRBV6-1
D: TRBD2

DNA: TGTGCCAGCGGCCCGGGGAAGAACACTGAAGCTTTCTTT
CDR3: CASGPGKNTEAFF
J: TRBJ1-1
size: NA
V: TRBV12-3/TRBV12-4
D: NA

DNA: TGTGCTAGTGGTTTTCATCCCTCACGGGCCGCCGGGGAGCTGTTTTTT
CDR3: CASGFHPSRAAGELFF
J: TRBJ2-2
size: few
V: TRBV12-5
D: NA

DNA: TGTGCCAGCAGCTTAGGCGGGAGGGACTACGAGCAGTACTTC
CDR3: CASSLGGRDYEQYF
J: TRBJ2-7
size: NA
V: TRBV7-9
D: TRBD2

DNA: TGCGCCAGCAGTGAGTCGAGCCTCGCGAACACTGAAGCTTTCTTT
CDR3: CASSESSLANTEAFF
J: TRBJ1-1
size: NA
V: TRBV10-2
D: NA